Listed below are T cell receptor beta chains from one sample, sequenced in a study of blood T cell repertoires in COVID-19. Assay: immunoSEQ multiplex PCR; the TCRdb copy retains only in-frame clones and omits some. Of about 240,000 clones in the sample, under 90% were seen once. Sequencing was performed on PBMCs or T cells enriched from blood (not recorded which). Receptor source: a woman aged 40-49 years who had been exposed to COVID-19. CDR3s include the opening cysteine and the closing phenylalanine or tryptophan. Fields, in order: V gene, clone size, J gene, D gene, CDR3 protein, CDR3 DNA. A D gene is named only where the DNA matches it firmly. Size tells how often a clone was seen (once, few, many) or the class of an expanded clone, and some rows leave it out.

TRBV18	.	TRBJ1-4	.	CASSPPGDSEKLFF	TGTGCCAGCTCACCACCGGGGGACTCGGAAAAACTGTTTTTT
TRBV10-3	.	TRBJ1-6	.	CAISAEEGGNSPLHF	TGTGCCATCAGTGCCGAGGAGGGTGGCAATTCACCCCTCCACTTT
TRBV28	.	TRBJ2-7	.	CASSLGSQAISSYEQYF	TGTGCCAGCAGTTTAGGGTCCCAGGCAATTAGCTCCTACGAGCAGTACTTC
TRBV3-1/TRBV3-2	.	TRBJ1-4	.	CASSPLNEKLFF	TGTGCCAGCAGCCCACTTAATGAAAAACTGTTTTTT
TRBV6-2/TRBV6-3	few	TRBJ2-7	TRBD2	CASSTGGPTNEQYF	TGTGCCAGCAGTACGGGGGGGCCTACGAACGAGCAGTACTTC
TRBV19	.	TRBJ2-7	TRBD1	CASSTRTGFYEQYF	TGTGCCAGTAGTACCCGGACAGGCTTCTACGAGCAGTACTTC
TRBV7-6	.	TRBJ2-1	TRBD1	CASSLGQGPNEQFF	TGTGCCAGCAGCTTAGGACAGGGGCCCAATGAGCAGTTCTTC
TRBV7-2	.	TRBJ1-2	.	CASSLGGYGYTF	TGTGCCAGCAGCTTAGGAGGGTATGGCTACACCTTC
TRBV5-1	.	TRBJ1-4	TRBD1	CASSSGQGIGEKLFF	TGCGCCAGCAGCTCGGGACAGGGGATCGGTGAAAAACTGTTTTTT
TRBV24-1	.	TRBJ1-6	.	CATSESGLNSPLHF	TGTGCCACCAGTGAAAGTGGGCTCAATTCACCCCTCCACTTT
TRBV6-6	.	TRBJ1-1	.	CASSPGGGTNTEAFF	TGTGCCAGCAGCCCCGGGGGGGGCACGAACACTGAAGCTTTCTTT
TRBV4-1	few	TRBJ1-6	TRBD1	CASSHPDRAGYSPLHF	TGCGCCAGCAGCCATCCGGACAGGGCCGGATATTCACCCCTCCACTTT
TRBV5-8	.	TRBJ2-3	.	CASSLEQPPGTDTQYF	TGTGCCAGCAGCTTGGAACAGCCGCCGGGCACAGATACGCAGTATTTT
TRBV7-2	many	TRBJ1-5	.	CASSLRGKQPQHF	TGTGCCAGCAGCTTACGGGGAAAGCAGCCCCAGCATTTT
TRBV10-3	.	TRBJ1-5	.	CAISDPVQPQHF	TGTGCCATCAGTGATCCTGTTCAGCCCCAGCATTTT
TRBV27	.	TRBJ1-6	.	CASSLSGSYNSPLHF	TGTGCCAGCAGTTTATCCGGCTCCTATAATTCACCCCTCCACTTT
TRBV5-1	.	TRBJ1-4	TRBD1	CASSFGQANEKLFF	TGCGCCAGCAGCTTTGGACAGGCGAATGAAAAACTGTTTTTT
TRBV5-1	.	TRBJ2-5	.	CASSPGAVGGSETQYF	TGCGCCAGCAGCCCGGGGGCGGTCGGGGGGAGCGAGACCCAGTACTTC
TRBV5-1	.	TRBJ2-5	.	CASSLIPAGKETQYF	TGCGCCAGCAGCTTGATCCCAGCGGGCAAAGAGACCCAGTACTTC
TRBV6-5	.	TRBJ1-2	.	CASSRTAYSNYGYTF	TGTGCCAGCAGTCGCACCGCCTACAGCAATTATGGCTACACCTTC
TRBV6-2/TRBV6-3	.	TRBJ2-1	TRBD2	CASSRRTSGGSYNEQFF	TGTGCCAGCAGTCGGAGGACTAGCGGAGGCTCCTACAATGAGCAGTTCTTC
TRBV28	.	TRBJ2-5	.	CASGGTVAMETQYF	TGTGCCAGCGGGGGGACAGTGGCAATGGAGACCCAGTACTTC
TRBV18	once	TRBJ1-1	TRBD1	CASSPWTGETEAFF	TGTGCCAGCTCACCATGGACAGGGGAGACTGAAGCTTTCTTT
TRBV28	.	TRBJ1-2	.	CASSPVTDYGYTF	TGTGCCAGCAGTCCGGTGACAGACTATGGCTACACCTTC
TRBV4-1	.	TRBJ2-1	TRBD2	CASSQEGAGGYNEQFF	TGCGCCAGCAGCCAAGAAGGGGCGGGGGGCTACAATGAGCAGTTCTTC
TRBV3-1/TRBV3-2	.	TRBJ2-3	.	CASSQDTGGLADTQYF	TGTGCCAGCAGCCAAGATACCGGGGGATTGGCGGATACGCAGTATTTT
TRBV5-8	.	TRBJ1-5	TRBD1	CASSLGALGGFVNQPQHF	TGTGCCAGCAGCTTGGGGGCCTTAGGGGGCTTCGTCAATCAGCCCCAGCATTTT
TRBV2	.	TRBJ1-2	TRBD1	CASTQQGGNYGYTF	TGTGCCAGCACGCAACAGGGGGGAAACTATGGCTACACCTTC
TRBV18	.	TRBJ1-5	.	CASSPPGVNQPQHF	TGTGCCAGCTCACCACCAGGGGTCAATCAGCCCCAGCATTTT
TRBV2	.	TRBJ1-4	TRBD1	CASSGQGSKVNEKLFF	TGTGCCAGCAGCGGACAGGGGTCTAAGGTTAATGAAAAACTGTTTTTT
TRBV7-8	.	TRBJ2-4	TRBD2	CASSLMGTSGGDIQYF	TGTGCCAGCAGCTTAATGGGGACTAGCGGGGGTGACATTCAGTACTTC
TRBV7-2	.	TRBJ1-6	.	CASSLDFSSPLHF	TGTGCCAGCAGCTTAGACTTTAGTTCACCCCTCCACTTT
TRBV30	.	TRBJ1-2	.	CAILSAGSHGYTF	TGTGCCATCTTATCCGCGGGCTCCCATGGCTACACCTTC
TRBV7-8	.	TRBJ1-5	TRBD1	CASSPRQGENQPQHF	TGTGCCAGCAGTCCCAGACAGGGAGAGAATCAGCCCCAGCATTTT
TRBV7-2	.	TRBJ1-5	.	CASSLATSYNQPQHF	TGTGCCAGCAGCTTAGCAACGTCCTATAATCAGCCCCAGCATTTT
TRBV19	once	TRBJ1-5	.	CASSSGFNQPQHF	TGTGCCAGCTCCTCAGGGTTTAATCAGCCCCAGCATTTT
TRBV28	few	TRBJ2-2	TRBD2	CASSHYSGTRGSLAGELFF	TGTGCCAGCAGCCACTATTCCGGGACTAGGGGATCGTTGGCCGGGGAGCTGTTTTTT
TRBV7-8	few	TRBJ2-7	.	CASSSLETYEQYF	TGTGCCAGCAGCTCCCTAGAGACCTACGAGCAGTACTTC
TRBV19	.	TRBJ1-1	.	CASSTSLNTEAFF	TGTGCCAGTAGTACATCATTGAACACTGAAGCTTTCTTT
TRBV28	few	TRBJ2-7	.	CASSLAHSGHLYEQYF	TGTGCCAGCAGTTTAGCCCATTCGGGACACCTCTACGAGCAGTACTTC
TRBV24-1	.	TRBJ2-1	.	CATSDFGLASEQFF	TGTGCCACCAGTGATTTTGGGCTAGCTTCCGAGCAGTTCTTC
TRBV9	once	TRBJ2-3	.	CASSSHAGGDTQYF	TGTGCCAGCAGCTCCCACGCAGGGGGGGATACGCAGTATTTT
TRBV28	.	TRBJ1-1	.	CASSRPGLSTEAFF	TGTGCCAGCAGTCGCCCAGGGTTGAGCACTGAAGCTTTCTTT
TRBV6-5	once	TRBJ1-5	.	CASSTGMDQPQHF	TGTGCCAGCAGCACAGGGATGGATCAGCCCCAGCATTTT
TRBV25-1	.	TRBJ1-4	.	CASSDLGVGKLFF	TGTGCCAGCAGTGATCTGGGCGTTGGAAAACTGTTTTTT
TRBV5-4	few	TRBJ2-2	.	CASSLGARNGELFF	TGTGCCAGCAGCTTGGGGGCGCGTAACGGGGAGCTGTTTTTT
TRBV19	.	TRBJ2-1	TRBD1	CASSIDPTGVNEQFF	TGTGCCAGTAGTATAGACCCGACAGGGGTCAATGAGCAGTTCTTC
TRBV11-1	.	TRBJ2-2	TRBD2	CASSEGLASGELFF	TGTGCCAGCAGCGAAGGACTAGCCTCCGGGGAGCTGTTTTTT
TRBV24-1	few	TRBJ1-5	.	CATGEGRESQPQHF	TGTGCCACCGGGGAAGGGAGGGAGAGTCAGCCCCAGCATTTT
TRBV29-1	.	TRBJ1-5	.	CSVDTGRGGPQHF	TGCAGCGTTGATACAGGGAGGGGAGGGCCCCAGCATTTT
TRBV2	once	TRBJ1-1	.	CASNYQGQMNTEAFF	TGTGCCAGCAATTACCAGGGACAAATGAACACTGAAGCTTTCTTT
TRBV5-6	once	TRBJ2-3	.	CASSPGMGDTQYF	TGTGCCAGCAGCCCAGGGATGGGGGATACGCAGTATTTT
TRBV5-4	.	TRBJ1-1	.	CASSLWAGDTEAFF	TGTGCCAGCAGCTTGTGGGCAGGGGACACTGAAGCTTTCTTT